Listed below are T cell receptor beta chains from one sample, sequenced in a study of sequential checkpoint blockade in melanoma. Repertoires were generated with immunoSEQ multiplex PCR, while TCRdb's copy carries only in-frame clones and drops some. The profile shows 7,500 to 8,500 clones, less than 70% of them singletons. The sample in question was CD8+ T cells sorted from blood (inferred from file names), obtained from a patient given nivolumab and ipilimumab in sequence. These TCRs come from a human patient with melanoma. Some clones in this sample may be carry-over from other donors' samples. Each CDR3 is given with its conserved first and last residue. A D gene is named only where the DNA matches it firmly. Where a row states a size, it is once, few, many or the class of an expanded clone; other rows omit it.

d_call	clone_size	v_call	j_call	cdr3_aa	cdr3_nt
-	-	TRBV2	TRBJ1-1	CASSGPPGPLRVNTEAFF	TGTGCCAGCAGCGGACCCCCAGGGCCCCTTCGCGTTAACACTGAAGCTTTCTTT
-	-	TRBV19	TRBJ1-1	CASSPGGVNTEAFF	TGTGCCAGTAGCCCGGGGGGGGTGAACACTGAAGCTTTCTTT
-	-	TRBV4-1	TRBJ1-3	CASSQDGQGVGSGNTIYF	TGCGCCAGCAGCCAAGACGGCCAAGGGGTAGGGTCTGGAAACACCATATATTTT
TRBD1	-	TRBV4-3	TRBJ1-5	CASSPGQGLGQPQHF	TGCGCCAGCAGCCCGGGACAGGGTTTAGGTCAGCCCCAGCATTTT
TRBD1	-	TRBV11-2	TRBJ2-3	CASSHRGDTQYF	TGTGCCAGCAGCCACAGGGGGGATACGCAGTATTTT
-	-	TRBV6-1	TRBJ2-7	CASSGPNGTNYEQYF	TGTGCCAGCAGCGGTCCCAATGGAACTAACTACGAGCAGTACTTC
-	-	TRBV28	TRBJ1-1	CASNEEEYTEAFF	TGTGCCAGCAATGAAGAAGAGTACACTGAAGCTTTCTTT
TRBD1	-	TRBV28	TRBJ1-4	CASSADREEEKLFF	TGTGCCAGCAGTGCGGACAGGGAGGAGGAAAAACTGTTTTTT
-	-	TRBV7-2	TRBJ1-1	CASSTYREWNTEAFF	TGTGCCAGCAGCACTTACAGGGAGTGGAACACTGAAGCTTTCTTT
TRBD1	few	TRBV9	TRBJ2-7	CASSVGDRVNEQYF	TGTGCCAGCAGCGTAGGAGACAGGGTAAACGAGCAGTACTTC
-	once	TRBV5-1	TRBJ1-3	CASSLAWGAGNTIYF	TGCGCCAGCAGCTTGGCCTGGGGGGCTGGAAACACCATATATTTT
-	few	TRBV19	TRBJ1-2	CASSIGGADYGYTF	TGTGCCAGTAGTATCGGGGGAGCCGACTATGGCTACACCTTC
-	-	TRBV9	TRBJ2-7	CASSVDSGPTYEQYF	TGTGCCAGCAGCGTAGATTCAGGTCCTACCTACGAGCAGTACTTC
-	-	TRBV19	TRBJ1-5	CASSILGAAMSNQPQHF	TGTGCCAGTAGTATTCTAGGGGCGGCGATGAGCAATCAGCCCCAGCATTTT
TRBD1	-	TRBV7-9	TRBJ1-2	CASSLGTGRYGYTF	TGTGCCAGCTCCTTGGGGACAGGCCGCTATGGCTACACCTTC
TRBD2	-	TRBV18	TRBJ2-1	CASSPGGNEQFF	TGTGCCAGCTCACCGGGGGGGAATGAGCAGTTCTTC
-	few	TRBV11-2	TRBJ2-7	CASSPQNKREGEQYF	TGTGCCAGCAGCCCTCAGAACAAGAGGGAAGGCGAGCAGTACTTC
TRBD2	-	TRBV27	TRBJ2-7	CASSLRWSQGGYEQYF	TGTGCCAGCAGTTTAAGGTGGTCGCAGGGAGGGTACGAGCAGTACTTC
TRBD1	-	TRBV10-3	TRBJ1-1	CAIREGGANTEAFF	TGTGCCATCCGGGAAGGGGGCGCGAACACTGAAGCTTTCTTT
-	-	TRBV6-5	TRBJ1-1	CASSYTGNTEAFF	TGTGCCAGCAGTTATACAGGGAACACTGAAGCTTTCTTT
-	-	TRBV4-3	TRBJ1-2	CASSQGAVDGYTF	TGCGCCAGCAGCCAAGGAGCGGTCGATGGCTACACCTTC
-	-	TRBV28	TRBJ1-1	CASRPVNTEAFF	TGTGCCAGCAGACCGGTGAACACTGAAGCTTTCTTT
-	few	TRBV4-2	TRBJ2-7	CASSPHRYEQYF	TGTGCCAGCAGCCCACACAGGTACGAGCAGTACTTC
-	once	TRBV7-8	TRBJ1-1	CASSLGGRGNTEAFF	TGTGCCAGCAGCTTAGGAGGCAGGGGGAACACTGAAGCTTTCTTT
-	-	TRBV27	TRBJ1-1	CASSPRQAGAEAFF	TGTGCCAGCAGTCCTCGACAGGCTGGGGCAGAAGCTTTCTTT
TRBD1	-	TRBV18	TRBJ2-7	CASSPSVNGTAKIVYGEQYF	TGTGCCAGCTCACCCTCAGTGAATGGGACAGCCAAAATCGTTTACGGGGAGCAGTACTTC
TRBD1	once	TRBV9	TRBJ2-1	CASSVPDRRNEQFF	TGTGCCAGCAGCGTCCCGGACAGGAGAAATGAGCAGTTCTTC
-	-	TRBV6-6	TRBJ2-4	CASRFPKNIQYF	TGTGCCAGCCGGTTCCCCAAAAACATTCAGTACTTC
-	-	TRBV30	TRBJ1-1	CAWISPRGTEAFF	TGTGCCTGGATATCCCCCCGGGGCACTGAAGCTTTCTTT
TRBD2	-	TRBV9	TRBJ2-7	CASSSRLATYNEQYF	TGTGCCAGCAGCTCCCGACTAGCCACTTACAACGAGCAGTACTTC
TRBD1	-	TRBV4-2	TRBJ1-2	CASSPGTAYGYTF	TGTGCCAGCAGCCCGGGGACAGCCTATGGCTACACCTTC
TRBD1	-	TRBV10-3	TRBJ1-6	CAISESYSGGRSPLHF	TGTGCCATCAGTGAGTCCTACTCAGGGGGACGGTCACCCCTCCACTTT